This T cell receptor (beta chain) was sequenced in a study of graft-versus-host responses after intestinal transplantation. About the study: The transplants performed in recipients were multivisceral, liver-intestinal, or isolated intestinal. Study outcomes and limitations: Recipient-marrow GvH clones were detected, some having first appeared in ileum or blood.

Assay: immunoSEQ multiplex PCR; the TCRdb copy retains only in-frame clones and omits some. The repertoire has about 90,000 clones, approximately 90% of them found once; the top ten carry approximately 0.33%. On this clone: Antigen unknown.

This CDR3 contains 13 residues. After removal of 10 bases from V and 4 bases from J, the junction contained 4 bases not matched to a gene. Germline-derived CDR1 and CDR2 are MNHNS and SASEGT. This TCR derives from a human donor who was the organ donor for an intestinal transplant. V gene TRBV6-1 combines with J gene TRBJ1-5, with 10 bases matching TRBD1. The source material was unstimulated CD4+ T cells sorted from spleen or lymph node cells, sampled before transplant. The CDR3 reads CATGQGGNQPQHF. The DNA of the CDR3 is TGTGCCACCGGACAGGGGGGAAATCAGCCCCAGCATTTT.